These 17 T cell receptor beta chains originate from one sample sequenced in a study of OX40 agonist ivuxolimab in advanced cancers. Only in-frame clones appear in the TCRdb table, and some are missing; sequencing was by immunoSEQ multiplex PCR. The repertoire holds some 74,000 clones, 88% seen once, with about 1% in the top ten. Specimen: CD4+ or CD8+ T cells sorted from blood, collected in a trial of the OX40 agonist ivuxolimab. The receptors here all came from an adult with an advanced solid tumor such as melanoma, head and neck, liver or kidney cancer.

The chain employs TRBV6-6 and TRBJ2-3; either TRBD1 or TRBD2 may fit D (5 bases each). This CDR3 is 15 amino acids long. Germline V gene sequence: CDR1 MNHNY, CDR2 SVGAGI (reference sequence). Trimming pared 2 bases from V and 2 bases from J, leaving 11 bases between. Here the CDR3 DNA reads TGTGCCAGCAGTTACAGGGACGGTCACACAGATACGCAGTATTTT. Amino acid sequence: CASSYRDGHTDTQYF.

The CDR3 spells CATSSRENTEAFF. The CDR3 DNA reads as TGTGCCACCAGCAGCAGGGAGAACACTGAAGCTTTCTTT. The chain employs TRBV15 and TRBJ1-1; TRBD1 might be the D (5 bases). Trimming pared 3 bases from V and 1 base from J, leaving 6 bases between. CDR1 and CDR2 (germline): LNHNV, YYDKDF (reference sequence). The CDR3 has 13 residues.

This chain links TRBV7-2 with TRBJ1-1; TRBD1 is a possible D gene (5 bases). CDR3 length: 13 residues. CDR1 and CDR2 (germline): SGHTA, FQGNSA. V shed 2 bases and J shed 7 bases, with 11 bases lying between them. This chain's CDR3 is CASSLFAGHEAFF. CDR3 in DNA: TGTGCCAGCAGCTTATTTGCAGGGCATGAAGCTTTCTTT.

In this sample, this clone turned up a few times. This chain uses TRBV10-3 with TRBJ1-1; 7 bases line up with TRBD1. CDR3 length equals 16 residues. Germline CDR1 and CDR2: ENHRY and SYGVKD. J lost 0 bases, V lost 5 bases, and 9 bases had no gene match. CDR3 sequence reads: CAISRGGQDMNTEAFF. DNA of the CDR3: TGTGCCATCAGTAGGGGAGGACAGGACATGAACACTGAAGCTTTCTTT.

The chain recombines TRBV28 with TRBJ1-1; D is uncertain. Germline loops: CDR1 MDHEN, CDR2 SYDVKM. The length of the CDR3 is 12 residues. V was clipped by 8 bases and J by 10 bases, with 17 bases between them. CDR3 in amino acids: CASRIGGKGAFF. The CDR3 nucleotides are TGTGCCAGCCGAATAGGTGGGAAGGGAGCTTTCTTT.

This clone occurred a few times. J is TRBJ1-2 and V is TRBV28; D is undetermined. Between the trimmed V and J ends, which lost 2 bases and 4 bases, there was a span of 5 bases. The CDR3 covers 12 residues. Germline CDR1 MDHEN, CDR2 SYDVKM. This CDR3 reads CASSLVPYGYTF. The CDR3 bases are TGTGCCAGCAGTTTAGTGCCCTATGGCTACACCTTC.

For the CDR3, the DNA is TGTGCCAGCAGCTTAGTCCTAGCGGAATTACGCACAGATACGCAGTATTTT. Its protein product is CASSLVLAELRTDTQYF. The rearrangement joins TRBV7-2 to TRBJ2-3; 7 positions agree with TRBD2. The CDR3 contains 17 residues. CDR1 and CDR2 (germline): SGHTA, FQGNSA. The ends lost 1 base at V and 1 base at J; junction bases unmatched: 8. Combining the CDR3 with reference TRBV7-2 and TRBJ2-3 gives the whole variable domain GAGVSQSPSNKVTEKGKDVELRCDPISGHTALYWYRQSLGQGLEFLIYFQGNSAPDKSGLPSDRFSAERTGGSVSTLTIQRTQQEDSAVYLCASSLVLAELRTDTQYFGPGTRLTVL.

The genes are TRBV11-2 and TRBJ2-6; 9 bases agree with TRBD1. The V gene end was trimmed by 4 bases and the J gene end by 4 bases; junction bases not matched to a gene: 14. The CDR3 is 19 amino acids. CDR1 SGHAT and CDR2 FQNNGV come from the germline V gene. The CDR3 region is CASSSYRGRLSVGANVLTF. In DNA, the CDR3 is TGTGCCAGCAGCTCGTACAGGGGGCGTCTCTCGGTAGGGGCCAACGTCCTGACTTTC.

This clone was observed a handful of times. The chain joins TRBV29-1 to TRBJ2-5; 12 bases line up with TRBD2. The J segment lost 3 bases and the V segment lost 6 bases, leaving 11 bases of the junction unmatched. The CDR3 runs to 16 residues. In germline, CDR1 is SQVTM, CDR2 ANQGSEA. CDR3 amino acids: CSVISLRTSGKETQYF. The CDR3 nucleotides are TGCAGCGTAATCAGTCTACGGACTAGCGGGAAAGAGACCCAGTACTTC. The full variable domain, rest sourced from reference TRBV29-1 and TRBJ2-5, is SAVISQKPSRDICQRGTSLTIQCQVDSQVTMMFWYRQQPGQSLTLIATANQGSEATYESGFVIDKFPISRPNLTFSTLTVSNMSPEDSSIYLCSVISLRTSGKETQYFGPGTRLLVL.

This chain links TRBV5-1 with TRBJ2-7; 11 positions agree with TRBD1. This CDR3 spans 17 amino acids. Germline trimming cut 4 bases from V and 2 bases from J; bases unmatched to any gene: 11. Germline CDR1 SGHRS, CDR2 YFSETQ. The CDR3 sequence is CASSPRRDRGRTYEQYF. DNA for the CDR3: TGCGCCAGCAGCCCCCGCCGGGACAGGGGGAGAACCTACGAGCAGTACTTC.

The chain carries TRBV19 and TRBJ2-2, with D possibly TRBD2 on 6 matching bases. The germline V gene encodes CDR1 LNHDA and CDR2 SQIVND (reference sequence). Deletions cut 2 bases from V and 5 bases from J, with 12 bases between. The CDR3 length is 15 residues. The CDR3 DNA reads TGTGCCAGTAGTATATCCCTAGCGCTAACCGGGGAGCTGTTTTTT. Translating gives CASSISLALTGELFF.

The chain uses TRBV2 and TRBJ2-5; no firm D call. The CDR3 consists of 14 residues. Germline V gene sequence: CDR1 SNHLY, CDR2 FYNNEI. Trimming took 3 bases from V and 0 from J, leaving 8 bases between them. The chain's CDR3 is CASSDSRNQETQYF. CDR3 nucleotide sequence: TGTGCCAGCAGTGACTCGCGGAACCAAGAGACCCAGTACTTC.

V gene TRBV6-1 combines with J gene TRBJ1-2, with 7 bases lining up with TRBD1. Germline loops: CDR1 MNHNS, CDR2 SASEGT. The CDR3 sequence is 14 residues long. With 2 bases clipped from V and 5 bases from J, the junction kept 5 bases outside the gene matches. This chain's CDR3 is CASSEKGTAYGYTF. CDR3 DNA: TGTGCCAGCAGTGAAAAAGGGACAGCTTATGGCTACACCTTC.

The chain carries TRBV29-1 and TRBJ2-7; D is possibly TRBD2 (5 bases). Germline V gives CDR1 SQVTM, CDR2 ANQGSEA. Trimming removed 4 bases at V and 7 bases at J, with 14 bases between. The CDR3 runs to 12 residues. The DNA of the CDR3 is TGCAGCGTTGGGAGTTGGCCGGGGGAGCAGTACTTC. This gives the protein CSVGSWPGEQYF.

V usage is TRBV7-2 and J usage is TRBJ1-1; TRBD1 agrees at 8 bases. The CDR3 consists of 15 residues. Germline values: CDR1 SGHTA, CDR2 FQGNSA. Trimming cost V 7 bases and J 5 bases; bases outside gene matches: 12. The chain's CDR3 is CASIKSGGFVTEAFF. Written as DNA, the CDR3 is TGTGCCAGCATCAAGTCAGGGGGCTTCGTGACTGAAGCTTTCTTT.

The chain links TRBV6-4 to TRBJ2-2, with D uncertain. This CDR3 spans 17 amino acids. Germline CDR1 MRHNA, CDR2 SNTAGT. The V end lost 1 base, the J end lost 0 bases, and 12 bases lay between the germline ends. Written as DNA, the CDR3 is TGTGCCAGCAGTGACTACCATACCCTCGCGAACACCGGGGAGCTGTTTTTT. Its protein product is CASSDYHTLANTGELFF.

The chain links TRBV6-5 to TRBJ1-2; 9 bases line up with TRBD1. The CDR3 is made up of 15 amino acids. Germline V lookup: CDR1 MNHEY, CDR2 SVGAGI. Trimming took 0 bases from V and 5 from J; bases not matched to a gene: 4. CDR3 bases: TGTGCCAGCAGTTACTCGAGACAGGGGGTGTATGGCTACACCTTC. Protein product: CASSYSRQGVYGYTF.